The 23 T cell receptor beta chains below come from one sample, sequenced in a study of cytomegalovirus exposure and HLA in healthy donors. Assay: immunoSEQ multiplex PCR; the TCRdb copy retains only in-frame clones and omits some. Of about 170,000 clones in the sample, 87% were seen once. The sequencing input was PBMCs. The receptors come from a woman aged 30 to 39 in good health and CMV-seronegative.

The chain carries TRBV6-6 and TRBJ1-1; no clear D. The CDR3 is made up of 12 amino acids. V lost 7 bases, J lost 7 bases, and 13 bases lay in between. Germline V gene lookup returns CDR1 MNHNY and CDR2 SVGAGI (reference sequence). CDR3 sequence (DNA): TGTGCCAGCACCAACATCGGGAGTGAAGCTTTCTTT. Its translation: CASTNIGSEAFF.

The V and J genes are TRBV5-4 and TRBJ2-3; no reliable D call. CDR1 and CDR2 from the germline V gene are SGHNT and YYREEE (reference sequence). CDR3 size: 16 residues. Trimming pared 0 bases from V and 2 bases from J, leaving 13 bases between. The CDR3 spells CASSLALGSNTDTQYF. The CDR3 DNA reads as TGTGCCAGCAGCTTGGCCCTCGGGTCTAACACAGATACGCAGTATTTT.

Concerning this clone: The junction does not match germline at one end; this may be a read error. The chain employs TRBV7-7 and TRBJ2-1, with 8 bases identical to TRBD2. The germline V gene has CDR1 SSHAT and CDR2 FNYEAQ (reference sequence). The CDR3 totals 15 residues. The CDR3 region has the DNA TGTGCTAGCAGCTTTGAGGCGGGGGGAAACAATGAGCAGTTCTTC. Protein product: CASSFEAGGNNEQFF.

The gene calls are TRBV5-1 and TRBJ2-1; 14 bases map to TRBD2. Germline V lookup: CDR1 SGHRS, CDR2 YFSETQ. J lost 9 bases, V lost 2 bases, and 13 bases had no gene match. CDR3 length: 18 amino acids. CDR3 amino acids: CASSFNPSTSGGGGEQFF. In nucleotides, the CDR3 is TGCGCCAGCAGCTTTAATCCGTCGACTAGCGGGGGGGGCGGTGAGCAGTTCTTC. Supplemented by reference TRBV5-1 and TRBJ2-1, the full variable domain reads KAGVTQTPRYLIKTRGQQVTLSCSPISGHRSVSWYQQTPGQGLQFLFEYFSETQRNKGNFPGRFSGRQFSNSRSEMNVSTLELGDSALYLCASSFNPSTSGGGGEQFFGPGTRLTVL.

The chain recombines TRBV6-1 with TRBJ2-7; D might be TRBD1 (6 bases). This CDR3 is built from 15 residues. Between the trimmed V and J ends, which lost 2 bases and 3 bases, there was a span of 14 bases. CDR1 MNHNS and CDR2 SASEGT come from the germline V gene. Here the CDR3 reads CASSERQTGNYEQYF. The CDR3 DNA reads TGTGCCAGCAGTGAACGCCAAACAGGGAACTACGAGCAGTACTTC.

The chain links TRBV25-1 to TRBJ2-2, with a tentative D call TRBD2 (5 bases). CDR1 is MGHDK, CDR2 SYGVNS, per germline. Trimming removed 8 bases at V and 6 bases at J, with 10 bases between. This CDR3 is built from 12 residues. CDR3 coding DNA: TGTGCCAGCTTTGGGAGTCCCGGGGAGCTGTTTTTT. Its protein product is CASFGSPGELFF.

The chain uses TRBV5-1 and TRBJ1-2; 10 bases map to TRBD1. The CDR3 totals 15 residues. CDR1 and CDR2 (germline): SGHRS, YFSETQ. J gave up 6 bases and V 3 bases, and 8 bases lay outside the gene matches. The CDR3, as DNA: TGCGCCAGCAGCTCAGGCGGCGGGACAGGGGATGGCTACACCTTC. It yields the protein CASSSGGGTGDGYTF.

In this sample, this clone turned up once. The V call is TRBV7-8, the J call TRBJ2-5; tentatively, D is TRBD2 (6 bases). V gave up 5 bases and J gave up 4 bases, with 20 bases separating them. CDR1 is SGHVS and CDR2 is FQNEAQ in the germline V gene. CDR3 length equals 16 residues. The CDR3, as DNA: TGTGCCAGCAGCCCTAGACCCACAACTAGCAGAGAGACCCAGTACTTC. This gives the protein CASSPRPTTSRETQYF. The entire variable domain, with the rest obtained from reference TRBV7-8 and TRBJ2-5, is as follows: GAGVSQSPRYKVAKRGQDVALRCDPISGHVSLFWYQQALGQGPEFLTYFQNEAQLDKSGLPSDRFFAERPEGSVSTLKIQRTQQEDSAVYLCASSPRPTTSRETQYFGPGTRLLVL.

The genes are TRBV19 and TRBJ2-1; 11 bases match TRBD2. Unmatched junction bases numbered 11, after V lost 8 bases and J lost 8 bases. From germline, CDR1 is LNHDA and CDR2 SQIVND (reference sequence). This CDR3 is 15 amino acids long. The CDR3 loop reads CASSSGGPRGYEQFF. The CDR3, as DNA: TGTGCCAGTTCTAGCGGGGGGCCTCGGGGGTATGAGCAGTTCTTC.

The DNA for the CDR3 is TGTGCCAGCAGCTTAACAGGGATATATGGCTACACCTTC. Its protein is CASSLTGIYGYTF. The rearrangement links TRBV7-2 to TRBJ1-2; D may be TRBD1 (6 bases). CDR3 length: 13 amino acids. V lost 2 bases, J lost 5 bases, and 9 bases lay in between. Germline CDR1 is SGHTA and CDR2 is FQGNSA.

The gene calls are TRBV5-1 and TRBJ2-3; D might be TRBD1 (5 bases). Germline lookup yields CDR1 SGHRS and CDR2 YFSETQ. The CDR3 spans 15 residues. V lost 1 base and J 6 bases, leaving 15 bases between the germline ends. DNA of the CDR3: TGCGCCAGCAGCTTGAGTCAACGCAGGGCTGATACGCAGTATTTT. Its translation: CASSLSQRRADTQYF.

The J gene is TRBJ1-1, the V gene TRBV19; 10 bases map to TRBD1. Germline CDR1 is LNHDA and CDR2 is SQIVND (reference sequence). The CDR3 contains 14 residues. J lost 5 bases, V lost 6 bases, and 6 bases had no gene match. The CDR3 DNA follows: TGTGCCAGTAGGCCCAGGACAGGGGGTACTGAAGCTTTCTTT. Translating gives CASRPRTGGTEAFF.

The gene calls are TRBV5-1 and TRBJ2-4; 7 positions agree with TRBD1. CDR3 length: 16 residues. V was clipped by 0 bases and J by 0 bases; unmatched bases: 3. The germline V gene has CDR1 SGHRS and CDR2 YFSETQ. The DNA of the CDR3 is TGCGCCAGCAGCTTGGAGGGACAGCTAGCCAAAAACATTCAGTACTTC. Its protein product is CASSLEGQLAKNIQYF.

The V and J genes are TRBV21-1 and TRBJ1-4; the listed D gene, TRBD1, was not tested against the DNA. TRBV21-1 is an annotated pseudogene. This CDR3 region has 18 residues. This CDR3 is CASSNRGTGGESNEKLFF. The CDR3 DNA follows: TGTGCCAGCAGCAATAGGGGGACAGGGGGCGAGTCTAATGAAAAACTGTTTTTT.

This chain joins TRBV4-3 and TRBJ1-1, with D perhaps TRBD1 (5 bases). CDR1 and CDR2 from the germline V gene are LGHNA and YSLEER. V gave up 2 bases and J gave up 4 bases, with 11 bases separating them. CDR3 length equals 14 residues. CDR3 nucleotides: TGCGCCAGCAGCCAATTCACCGGGGGCACTGAAGCTTTCTTT. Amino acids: CASSQFTGGTEAFF.

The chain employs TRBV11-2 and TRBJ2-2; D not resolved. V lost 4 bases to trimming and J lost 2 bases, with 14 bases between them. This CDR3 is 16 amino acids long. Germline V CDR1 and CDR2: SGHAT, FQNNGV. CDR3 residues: CASSSPLRSNTGELFF. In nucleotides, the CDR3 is TGTGCCAGCAGCTCCCCTCTTAGGAGCAACACCGGGGAGCTGTTTTTT.

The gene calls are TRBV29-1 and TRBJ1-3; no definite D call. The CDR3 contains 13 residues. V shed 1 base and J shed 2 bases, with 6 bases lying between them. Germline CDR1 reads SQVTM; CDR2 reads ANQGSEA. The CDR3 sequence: CSVEAGTGNTIYF. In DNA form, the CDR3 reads TGCAGCGTTGAAGCGGGGACTGGAAACACCATATATTTT.

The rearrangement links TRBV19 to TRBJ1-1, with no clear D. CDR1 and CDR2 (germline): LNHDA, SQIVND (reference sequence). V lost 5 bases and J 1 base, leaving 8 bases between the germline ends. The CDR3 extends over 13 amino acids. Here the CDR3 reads CASSYTSNTEAFF. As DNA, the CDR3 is TGTGCCAGTAGTTACACATCGAACACTGAAGCTTTCTTT.

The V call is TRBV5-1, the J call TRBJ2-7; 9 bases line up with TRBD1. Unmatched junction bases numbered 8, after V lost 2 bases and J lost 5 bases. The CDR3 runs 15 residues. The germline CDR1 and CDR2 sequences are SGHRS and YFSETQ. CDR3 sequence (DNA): TGCGCCAGCAGCTTTGGGGACAGGGATTTGAACGAGCAGTACTTC. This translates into CASSFGDRDLNEQYF.

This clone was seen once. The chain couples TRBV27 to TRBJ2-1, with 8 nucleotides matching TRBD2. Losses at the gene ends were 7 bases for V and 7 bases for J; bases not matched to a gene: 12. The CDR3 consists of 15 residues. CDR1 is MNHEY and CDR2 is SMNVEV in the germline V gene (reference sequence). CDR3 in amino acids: CASNERGKKGNEQFF. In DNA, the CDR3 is TGTGCCAGCAATGAGCGGGGGAAAAAAGGGAATGAGCAGTTCTTC.

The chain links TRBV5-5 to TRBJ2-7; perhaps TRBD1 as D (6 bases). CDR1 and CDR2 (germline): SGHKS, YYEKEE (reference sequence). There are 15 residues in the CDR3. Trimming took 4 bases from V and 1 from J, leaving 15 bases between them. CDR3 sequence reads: CASSPSPGQSYEQYF. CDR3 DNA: TGTGCCAGCAGCCCCTCCCCTGGACAGTCCTACGAGCAGTACTTC.

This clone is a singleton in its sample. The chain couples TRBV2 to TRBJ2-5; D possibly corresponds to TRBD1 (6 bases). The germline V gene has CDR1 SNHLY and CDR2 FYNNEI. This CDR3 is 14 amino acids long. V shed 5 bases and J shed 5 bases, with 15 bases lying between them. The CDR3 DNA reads TGTGCCAGCAGTCCCCGGGACACTTCGGAGACCCAGTACTTC. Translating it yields CASSPRDTSETQYF. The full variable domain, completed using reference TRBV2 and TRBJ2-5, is EPEVTQTPSHQVTQMGQEVILRCVPISNHLYFYWYRQILGQKVEFLVSFYNNEISEKSEIFDDQFSVERPDGSNFTLKIRSTKLEDSAMYFCASSPRDTSETQYFGPGTRLLVL.

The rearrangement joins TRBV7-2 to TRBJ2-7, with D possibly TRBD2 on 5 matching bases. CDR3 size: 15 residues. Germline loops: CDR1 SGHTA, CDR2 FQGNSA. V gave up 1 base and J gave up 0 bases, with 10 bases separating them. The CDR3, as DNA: TGTGCCAGCAGCTTAGGCGGGTACCTCTCCTACGAGCAGTACTTC. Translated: CASSLGGYLSYEQYF.